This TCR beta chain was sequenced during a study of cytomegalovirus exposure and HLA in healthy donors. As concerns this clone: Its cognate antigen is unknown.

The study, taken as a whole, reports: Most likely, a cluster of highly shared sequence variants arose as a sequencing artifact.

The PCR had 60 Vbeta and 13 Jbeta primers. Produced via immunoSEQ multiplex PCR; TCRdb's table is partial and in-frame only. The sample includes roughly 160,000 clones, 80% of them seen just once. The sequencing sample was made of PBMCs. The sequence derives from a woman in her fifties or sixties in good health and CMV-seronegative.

The CDR3 region has the DNA TGCGCCAGCAGTGTTGCGGACAGGGGGATAAGTGGCTACACCTTC. Translating gives CASSVADRGISGYTF. This sequence joins TRBV5-1 and TRBJ1-2; 10 positions match TRBD1. This CDR3 has 15 amino acids. Looked up from germline, CDR1 is SGHRS and CDR2 is YFSETQ. J lost 7 bases, V lost 5 bases, and 11 bases had no gene match.